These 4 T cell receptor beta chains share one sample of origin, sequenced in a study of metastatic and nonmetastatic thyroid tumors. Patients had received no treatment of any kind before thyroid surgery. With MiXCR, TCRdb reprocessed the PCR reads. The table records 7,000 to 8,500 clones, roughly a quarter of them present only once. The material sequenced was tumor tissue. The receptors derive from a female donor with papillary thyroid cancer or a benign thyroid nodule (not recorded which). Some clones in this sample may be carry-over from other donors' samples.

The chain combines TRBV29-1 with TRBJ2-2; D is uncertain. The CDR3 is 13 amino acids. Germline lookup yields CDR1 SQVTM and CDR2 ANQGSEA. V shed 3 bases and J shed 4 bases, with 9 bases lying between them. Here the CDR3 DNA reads TGCAGCGTTGAGCAGGATAGCACCGGGGAGCTGTTTTTT. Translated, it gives CSVEQDSTGELFF.

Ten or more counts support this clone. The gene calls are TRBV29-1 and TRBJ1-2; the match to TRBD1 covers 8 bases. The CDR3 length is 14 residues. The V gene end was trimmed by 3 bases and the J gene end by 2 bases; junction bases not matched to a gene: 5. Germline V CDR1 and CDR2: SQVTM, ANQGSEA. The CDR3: CSVDFGQGNYGYTF. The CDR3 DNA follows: TGCAGCGTTGATTTCGGACAGGGAAACTATGGCTACACCTTC.

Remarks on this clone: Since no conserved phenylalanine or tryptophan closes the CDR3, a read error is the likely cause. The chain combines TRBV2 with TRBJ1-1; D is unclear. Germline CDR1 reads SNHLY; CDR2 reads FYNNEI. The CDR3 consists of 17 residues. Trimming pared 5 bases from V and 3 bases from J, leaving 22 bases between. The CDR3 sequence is CASSLTRQIGVYTEAFI. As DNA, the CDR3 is TGTGCCAGCAGTTTAACCCGGCAAATTGGGGTGTACACTGAAGCTTTCATT.

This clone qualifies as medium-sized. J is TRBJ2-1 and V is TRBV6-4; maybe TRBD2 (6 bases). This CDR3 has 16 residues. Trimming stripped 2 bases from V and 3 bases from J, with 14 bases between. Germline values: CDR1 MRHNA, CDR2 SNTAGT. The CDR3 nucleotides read TGTGCCAGCAGTGACCCCAAACGGGAGTACTACAATGAGCAGTTCTTC. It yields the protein CASSDPKREYYNEQFF.